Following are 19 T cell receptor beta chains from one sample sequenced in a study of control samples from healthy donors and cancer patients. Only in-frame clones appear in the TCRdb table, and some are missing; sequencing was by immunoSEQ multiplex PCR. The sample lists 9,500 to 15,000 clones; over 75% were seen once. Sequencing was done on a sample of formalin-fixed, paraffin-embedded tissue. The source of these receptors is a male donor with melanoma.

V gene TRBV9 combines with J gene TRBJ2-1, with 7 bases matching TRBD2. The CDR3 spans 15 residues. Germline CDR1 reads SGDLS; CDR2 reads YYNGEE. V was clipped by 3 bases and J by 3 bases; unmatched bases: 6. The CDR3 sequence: CASSGSSGNYNEQFF. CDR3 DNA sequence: TGTGCCAGCAGCGGATCTAGCGGAAACTACAATGAGCAGTTCTTC.

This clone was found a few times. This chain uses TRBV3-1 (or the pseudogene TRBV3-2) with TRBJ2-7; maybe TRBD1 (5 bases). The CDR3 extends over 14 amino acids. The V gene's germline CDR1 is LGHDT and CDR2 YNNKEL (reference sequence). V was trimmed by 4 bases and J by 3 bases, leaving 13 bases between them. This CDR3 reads CASSPRPDSYEQYF. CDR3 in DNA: TGTGCCAGCAGCCCCAGACCAGACAGCTACGAGCAGTACTTC.

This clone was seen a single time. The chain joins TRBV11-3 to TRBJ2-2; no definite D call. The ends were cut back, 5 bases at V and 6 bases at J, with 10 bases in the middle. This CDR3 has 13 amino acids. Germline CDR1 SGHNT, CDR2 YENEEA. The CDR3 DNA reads TGTGCCAGCAGCGGCCTTATCCCCGGGGAGCTGTTTTTT. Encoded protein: CASSGLIPGELFF.

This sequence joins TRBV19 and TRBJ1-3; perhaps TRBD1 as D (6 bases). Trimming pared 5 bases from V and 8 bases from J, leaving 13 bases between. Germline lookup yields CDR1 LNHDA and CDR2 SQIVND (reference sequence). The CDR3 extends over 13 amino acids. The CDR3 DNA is TGTGCCAGTAGTGGTTGGGGGCGAGACACCATATATTTT. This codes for CASSGWGRDTIYF. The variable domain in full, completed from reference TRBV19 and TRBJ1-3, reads DGGITQSPKYLFRKEGQNVTLSCEQNLNHDAMYWYRQDPGQGLRLIYYSQIVNDFQKGDIAEGYSVSREKKESFPLTVTSAQKNPTAFYLCASSGWGRDTIYFGEGSWLTVV.

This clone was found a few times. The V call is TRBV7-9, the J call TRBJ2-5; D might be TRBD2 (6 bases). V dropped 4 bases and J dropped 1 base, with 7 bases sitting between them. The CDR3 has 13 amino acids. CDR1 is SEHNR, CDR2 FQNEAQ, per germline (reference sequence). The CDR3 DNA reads TGTGCCAGCAGCTCGGGACTCCAAGAGACCCAGTACTTC. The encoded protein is CASSSGLQETQYF.

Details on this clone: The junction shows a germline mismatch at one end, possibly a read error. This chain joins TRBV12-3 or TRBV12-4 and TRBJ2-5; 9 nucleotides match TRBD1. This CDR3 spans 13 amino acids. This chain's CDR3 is CASRNTGTGTQYF. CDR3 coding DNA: TGTGCCAGCCGGAACACCGGGACAGGGACCCAATACTTC.

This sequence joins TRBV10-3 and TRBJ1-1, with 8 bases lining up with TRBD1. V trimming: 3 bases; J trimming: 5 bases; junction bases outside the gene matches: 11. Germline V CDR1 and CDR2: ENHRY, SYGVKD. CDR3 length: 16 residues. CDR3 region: CAISDSETRGRTEAFF. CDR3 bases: TGTGCCATCAGTGATTCGGAAACCAGGGGGCGGACTGAAGCTTTCTTT.

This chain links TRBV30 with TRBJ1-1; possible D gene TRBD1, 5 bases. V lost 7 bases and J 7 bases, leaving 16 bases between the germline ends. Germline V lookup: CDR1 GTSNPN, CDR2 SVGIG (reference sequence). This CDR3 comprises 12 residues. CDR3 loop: CASRRGGLEAFF. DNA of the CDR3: TGTGCCTCACGGCGGGGGGGACTTGAAGCTTTCTTT.

In DNA form, the CDR3 reads TGTGCCAGCAGCCACGACACGAGGGCTAGCGGGAGCGGCACAGATACGCAGTATTTT. Its protein is CASSHDTRASGSGTDTQYF. The chain uses TRBV4-2 and TRBJ2-3; 10 bases fit TRBD2. This CDR3 has 19 residues. Germline CDR1 reads LGHNA; CDR2 reads YNFKEQ. With 3 bases clipped from V and 1 base from J, the junction kept 13 bases outside the gene matches.

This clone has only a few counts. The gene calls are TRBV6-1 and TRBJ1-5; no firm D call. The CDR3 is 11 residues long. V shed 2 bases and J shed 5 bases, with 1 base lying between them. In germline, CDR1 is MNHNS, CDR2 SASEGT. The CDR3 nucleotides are TGTGCCAGCAGTGAATATCAGCCCCAGCATTTT. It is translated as CASSEYQPQHF.

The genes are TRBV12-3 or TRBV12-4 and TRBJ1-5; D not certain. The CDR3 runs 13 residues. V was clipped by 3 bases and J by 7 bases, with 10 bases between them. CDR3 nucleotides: TGTGCCAGCAGTTTCACGGAGCGACAGCCCCAGCATTTT. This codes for CASSFTERQPQHF.

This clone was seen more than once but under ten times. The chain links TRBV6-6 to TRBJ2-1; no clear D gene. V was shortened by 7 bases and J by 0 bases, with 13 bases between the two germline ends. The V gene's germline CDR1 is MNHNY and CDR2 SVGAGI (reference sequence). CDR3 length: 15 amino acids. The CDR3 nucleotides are TGTGCCAGCATGCAAGAGTTGTACTCCTACAATGAGCAGTTCTTC. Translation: CASMQELYSYNEQFF.

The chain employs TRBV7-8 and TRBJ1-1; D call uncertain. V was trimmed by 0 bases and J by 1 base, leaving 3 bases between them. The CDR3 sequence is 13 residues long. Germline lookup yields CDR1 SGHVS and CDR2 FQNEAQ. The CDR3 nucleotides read TGTGCCAGCAGCTTAGCAGGGAACACTGAAGCTTTCTTT. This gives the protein CASSLAGNTEAFF.

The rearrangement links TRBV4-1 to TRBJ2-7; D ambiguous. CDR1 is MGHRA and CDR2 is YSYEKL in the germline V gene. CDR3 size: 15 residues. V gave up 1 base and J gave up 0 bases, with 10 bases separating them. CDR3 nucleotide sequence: TGCGCCAGCAGCCAAGTTACCCAAAGCTCCTACGAGCAGTACTTC. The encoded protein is CASSQVTQSSYEQYF.

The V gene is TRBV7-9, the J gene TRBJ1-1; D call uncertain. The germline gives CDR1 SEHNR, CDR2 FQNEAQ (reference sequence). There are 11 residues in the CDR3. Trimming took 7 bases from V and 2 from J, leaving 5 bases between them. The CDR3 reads CASKLNTEAFF. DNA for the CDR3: TGTGCCAGCAAGCTAAACACTGAAGCTTTCTTT.

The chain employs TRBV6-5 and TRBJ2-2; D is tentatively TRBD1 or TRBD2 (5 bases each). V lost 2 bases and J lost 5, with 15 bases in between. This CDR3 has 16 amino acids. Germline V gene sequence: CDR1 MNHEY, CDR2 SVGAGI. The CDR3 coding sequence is TGTGCCAGCAGTTACAAGGGGAGCTCCCCGACCGGGGAGCTGTTTTTT. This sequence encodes CASSYKGSSPTGELFF.

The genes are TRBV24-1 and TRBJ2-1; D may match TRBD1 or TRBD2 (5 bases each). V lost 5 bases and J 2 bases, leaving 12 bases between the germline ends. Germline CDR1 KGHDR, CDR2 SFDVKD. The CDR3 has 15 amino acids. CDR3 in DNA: TGTGCCACCAGTGCCGGGGACGGGACCTACAATGAGCAGTTCTTC. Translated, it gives CATSAGDGTYNEQFF.

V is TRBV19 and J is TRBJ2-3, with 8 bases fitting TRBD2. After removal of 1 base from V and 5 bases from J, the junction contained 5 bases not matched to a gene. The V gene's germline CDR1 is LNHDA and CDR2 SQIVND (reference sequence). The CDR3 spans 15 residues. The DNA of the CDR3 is TGTGCCAGTAGTATAGGCGGGAGGTTCGGAGATACGCAGTATTTT. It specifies CASSIGGRFGDTQYF.

CDR3 nucleotides: TGTGCCAGCAGTTCCGGGACAGACGTGACCCAGTACTTC. It yields the protein CASSSGTDVTQYF. The chain recombines TRBV7-6 with TRBJ2-5, with 7 bases identical to TRBD1. The V gene end was trimmed by 6 bases and the J gene end by 7 bases; junction bases not matched to a gene: 8. The CDR3 runs 13 residues. Per germline, CDR1 SGHVS and CDR2 FNYEAQ. The entire variable domain, with the rest obtained from reference TRBV7-6 and TRBJ2-5, is as follows: GAGVSQSPRYKVTKRGQDVALRCDPISGHVSLYWYRQALGQGPEFLTYFNYEAQQDKSGLPNDRFSAERPEGSISTLTIQRTEQRDSAMYRCASSSGTDVTQYFGPGTRLLVL.